The TCR beta chain under discussion was sequenced for a study of CD8+CD57+ T cells in acquired aplastic anemia. Study as a whole: The DNA of sorted CD4+ and CD8+ cells averaged approximately 3.3 ug. Study results and caveats: Patients shared 25 to 30 CD8+ CDR3 sequences with controls. Statistical testing detected no significant gap in CD8+ Simpson's diversity between patients and controls.

Trimming took off 0 bases at V and 12 bases at J, with 21 bases between the two ends. Germline V gene sequence: CDR1 LNHNV, CDR2 YYDKDF (reference sequence). The length of the CDR3 is 16 residues. Only patients with CD8+CD57+ cell expansion on flow cytometry were chosen for sequencing. TCR beta VDJ and CDR3 profiling used genomic DNA as template. TCRdb passed the reads through MiXCR, listing each CDR3 protein once. The sample records approximately 220,000 distinct CDR3 sequences, around half being singletons. Notes on this clonotype: The antigen is not known.

V gene TRBV15 combines with J gene TRBJ2-1; D assignment may be TRBD1 or TRBD2 (6 bases each). The receptor was isolated from a human donor with aplastic anemia. Sequencing used sorted CD4+, CD8+, or CD8+CD57+ T cells (not recorded which) from PBMCs. The CDR3 DNA follows: TGTGCCACCAGCAGAGATCCCGGGGGCGCGACAGATACGCAGTTCTTC. It encodes CATSRDPGGATDTQFF.